The clone carrying this T cell receptor (beta chain) was observed many times. Its specificity is not known. TCRdb re-derived calls from the 5' RACE reads in MiXCR, one entry per CDR3 protein. The table has 570,000 or so distinct CDR3 sequences, just under 10% seen once. The entry originates in a study of identical twins. Study-level results: Carriage of fewer insertions was seen in abundant cord blood beta clonotypes, whereas memory repertoires showed none. Invariant MAIT and iNKT cells could partly confound zero-insertion analyses. The analysis was cross-sectional rather than longitudinal within donors. Twin-shared out-of-frame alpha sequences showed excess low generation probability.

These data are also associated with another study on yellow fever vaccine responses in identical twins.

The sample comprised PBMCs. The sequence was obtained from a woman aged 18-29 years in good health.

CDR3 loop: CASSPDRASIKSTDTQYF. In nucleotides, the CDR3 is TGTGCCAGCAGCCCAGACAGGGCCTCGATCAAAAGCACAGATACGCAGTATTTT. J is TRBJ2-3 and V is TRBV11-2, with TRBD1 identical over 7 bases. The CDR3 sequence is 18 residues long. Trimming cost V 5 bases and J 0 bases; bases outside gene matches: 14. Germline V gene sequence: CDR1 SGHAT, CDR2 FQNNGV.